This TCR beta chain was recorded in a study of control samples from healthy donors and cancer patients. This CDR3 has 14 amino acids. Per the germline V gene, CDR1 is SGHRS and CDR2 is YFSETQ. Trimming took 0 bases from V and 3 from J, leaving 10 bases between them. The repertoire was sequenced with immunoSEQ multiplex PCR; TCRdb's copy has only in-frame clones and lacks some. The repertoire holds roughly 120,000 clones, with approximately 88% as singletons. The material sequenced was blood. This receptor was taken from a man aged 50 to 59 in good health. The chain carries TRBV5-1 and TRBJ2-7, with D tentatively TRBD1 (6 bases). The CDR3 loop is CASSLAWGLYEQYF. The CDR3 DNA is TGCGCCAGCAGCTTGGCCTGGGGGCTCTACGAGCAGTACTTC.